This is a list of T cell receptor beta chains from one sample in a study of low-dose radiotherapy and immunotherapy resistance in tumors. TCRdb fed the reads into MiXCR, producing one record per CDR3 protein. The sample carries tens of thousands of distinct CDR3 sequences, around 27% recorded once. This specimen consisted of PBMCs, obtained before treatment. These receptors were obtained from a male donor with rectosigmoid adenocarcinoma. CDR3s include the opening cysteine and the closing phenylalanine or tryptophan. Fields, in order: J gene, V gene, D gene, clone size, CDR3 DNA, CDR3 protein. D genes are given only for firm matches. A row's size may be missing; if present it is once, few, many or a size class.

>TRBJ1-5|TRBV4-2|-|many
TGTGCCAGCAGCCAACATAGGGGGTCGGAGAATCAGCCCCAGCATTTT
CASSQHRGSENQPQHF
>TRBJ2-7|TRBV20-1|-|-
TGCAGTGCTAGGTCGCCAGGCGGCTCCTACGAGCAGTACTTC
CSARSPGGSYEQYF
>TRBJ2-7|TRBV21-1|-|many
TGTGCCAGCAGCAAAGAATCGAGGGACAGCAAATACTACGAGCAGTACTTC
CASSKESRDSKYYEQYF
>TRBJ2-7|TRBV21-1|-|many
TGTGCCAGCAGAGTCTTCGTTGCAGACGAGCAGTACTTC
CASRVFVADEQYF
>TRBJ2-1|TRBV21-1|-|once
TGTGCCAGCACCAGACTATGGCAGAAGAATGAGCAGTTCTTC
CASTRLWQKNEQFF
>TRBJ2-2|TRBV5-5|TRBD1|-
TGTGCCAGCAGCATAGAGACAGGGCGGAACACCGGGGAGCTGTTTTTT
CASSIETGRNTGELFF
>TRBJ2-1|TRBV6-2/TRBV6-3|-|many
TGTGCCAGCATGGGGGCCCACAATGAGCAGTTCTTC
CASMGAHNEQFF
>TRBJ2-1|TRBV20-1|TRBD2|many
TGCAGTGCTATTTCTAGCGGCTCCTACAATGAGCAGTTCTTC
CSAISSGSYNEQFF
>TRBJ1-2|TRBV12-3/TRBV12-4|-|-
TGTGCCAGCAGTTTAAAGAGAAGGGATGGCTATGGCTACACCTTC
CASSLKRRDGYGYTF
>TRBJ2-1|TRBV2|TRBD2|-
TGTGCCAGCAGTGAAAGTCTAGCGGGAGCCTACTACAATGAGCAGTTCTTC
CASSESLAGAYYNEQFF
>TRBJ2-2|TRBV5-5|-|-
TGTGCCAGCACCCTACAGGGCTCCACCGGGGAGCTGTTTTTT
CASTLQGSTGELFF
>TRBJ2-1|TRBV24-1|TRBD1|many
TGTGCCACCAGTGAGGCCGGGACAGGGGGTAAAGATGAGCAGTTCTTC
CATSEAGTGGKDEQFF
>TRBJ2-5|TRBV6-1|-|-
TGTGCCAGCAGTGAAGCTGCTATCTACAGCAACCACCAAGAGACCCAGTACTTC
CASSEAAIYSNHQETQYF
>TRBJ2-7|TRBV5-8|-|many
TGTGCCAGCAGTGGGACCCTAGGGAATCCCTACGAGCAGTACTTC
CASSGTLGNPYEQYF
>TRBJ1-2|TRBV7-2|-|-
TGTGCCAGCAGCTTAGTCCCAACCGGTGGTGGATCCGTTAACTATGGCTACACCTTC
CASSLVPTGGGSVNYGYTF
>TRBJ2-5|TRBV10-3|TRBD1|many
TGTGCCATCAGTGGCGTGGGACAGGGCTTAACGCGGGAGACCCAGTACTTC
CAISGVGQGLTRETQYF
>TRBJ2-5|TRBV5-1|-|many
TGCGCCAGCAGCTCGGCAGGGTACCAAGAGACCCAGTACTTC
CASSSAGYQETQYF
>TRBJ1-2|TRBV12-3/TRBV12-4|TRBD1|many
TGTGCCAGCAGTCGACAGGGAATCTATGGCTACACCTTC
CASSRQGIYGYTF
>TRBJ1-5|TRBV7-2|TRBD1|many
TGTGCCAGCAGCTTAGCTCCCGGACAGGAACATAACTATCAGCCCCAGCATTTT
CASSLAPGQEHNYQPQHF
>TRBJ2-1|TRBV27|TRBD2|many
TGTGCCAGCAGTCCTGGGACTAGAATATTGGGTGAGCAGTTCTTC
CASSPGTRILGEQFF
>TRBJ2-3|TRBV4-1|-|many
TGCGCCAGCAGCCGAGACGGGATTAGCACAGATACGCAGTATTTT
CASSRDGISTDTQYF
>TRBJ2-7|TRBV12-3/TRBV12-4|TRBD2|many
TGTGCCAGCAGTCCGCGGGGGACTAGCTCCTACGAGCAGTACTTC
CASSPRGTSSYEQYF